These T cell receptor beta chains were read from a single sample in a study of T cells after yellow fever vaccination. TCRdb redid the calling of the 5' RACE reads with MiXCR, one entry per CDR3 protein. Among roughly 320,000 distinct CDR3 sequences listed, about 10% were seen once. Sequencing was performed on CD4+ T cells sorted from PBMCs, taken 45 days after the yellow fever booster vaccination. The receptors originated from a man aged 18 to 30 who received the YFV17D yellow fever vaccine. Each CDR3 is given with its conserved first and last residue. D genes are given only for firm matches. Where a row states a size, it is once, few, many or the class of an expanded clone; other rows omit it.

v_call,cdr3_length,clone_size,j_call,d_call,cdr3_nt,cdr3_aa
TRBV7-6,14,NA,TRBJ1-1,NA,TGTGCCAGCAGCTTAGCCCCCAGGGACACTGAAGCTTTCTTT,CASSLAPRDTEAFF
TRBV5-1,16,NA,TRBJ2-3,TRBD2,TGCGCCAGCAGCAGCCTGACTAGCGGGGGGGCAGATACGCAGTATTTT,CASSSLTSGGADTQYF
TRBV5-1,13,few,TRBJ1-5,NA,TGCGCCAGCAGCTGGGGGATAAATCAGCCCCAGCATTTT,CASSWGINQPQHF
TRBV29-1,14,NA,TRBJ1-2,NA,TGCAGCGTCGCCCGAGGGAACAGCGTCGTAGGCTACACCTTC,CSVARGNSVVGYTF
TRBV20-1,15,NA,TRBJ2-1,TRBD2,TGCAGTGCTAGAAAGCGGGGGTTCTCCTACAATGAGCAGTTCTTC,CSARKRGFSYNEQFF
TRBV7-2,13,few,TRBJ2-7,NA,TGTGCCATTCTGACTAACGCTAACTACGAGCAGTACTTC,CAILTNANYEQYF
TRBV9,15,few,TRBJ1-3,TRBD1,TGTGCCAGCAGCGGCTCCGGGACAGCTGGGGACACCATATATTTT,CASSGSGTAGDTIYF
TRBV20-1,14,NA,TRBJ1-6,TRBD1,TGCAGTGCTAGTACAGGGGGCCCCTATTCACCCCTCCACTTT,CSASTGGPYSPLHF
TRBV6-1,12,NA,TRBJ2-5,NA,TGTGCCAGCAGTGCAACCCAAGAGACCCAGTACTTC,CASSATQETQYF
TRBV7-9,14,few,TRBJ2-7,NA,TGTGCCAGCAGCGCCCCGGGACCACAGTACGAGCAGTACTTC,CASSAPGPQYEQYF
TRBV3-1,14,many,TRBJ2-3,NA,TGTGCCAGCAGCCAATTTACCTTCGCAGATACGCAGTATTTT,CASSQFTFADTQYF
TRBV5-1,17,few,TRBJ1-3,NA,TGCGCCAGCAGCCAGAGCGGGGCTAGACTCTCTGGAAACACCATATATTTT,CASSQSGARLSGNTIYF
TRBV11-2,16,NA,TRBJ2-3,TRBD1,TGTGCCAGCAGCACGGGGACAGGGGGAGGCACAGATACGCAGTATTTT,CASSTGTGGGTDTQYF
TRBV3-1,14,NA,TRBJ2-7,NA,TGTGCCAGCAGCCAAGAGGGCAGGTTCGGCGAGCAGTACTTC,CASSQEGRFGEQYF
TRBV4-3,16,few,TRBJ1-4,NA,TGCGCCAGCAGCCAAGATGTCGGGGGTGGGGAGGAAAAACTGTTTTTT,CASSQDVGGGEEKLFF
TRBV12-3/TRBV12-4,15,few,TRBJ1-6,NA,TGTGCCAGCAGCGCCATTCAGGCGCTTAATTCACCCCTCCACTTT,CASSAIQALNSPLHF
TRBV28,12,NA,TRBJ1-5,NA,TGTGCCAGCACAGGGAACAATCAGCCCCAGCATTTT,CASTGNNQPQHF
TRBV20-1,14,few,TRBJ1-4,TRBD1,TGCAGTGCTTTAAGGGGGCGTGGGGCCGAAAAACTGTTTTTT,CSALRGRGAEKLFF
TRBV7-2,14,few,TRBJ2-5,TRBD1,TGTGCCAGCAGAAATACAGGGGGCGGAGAGACCCAGTACTTC,CASRNTGGGETQYF
TRBV6-2/TRBV6-3,13,NA,TRBJ2-2,NA,TGTGCCAGCAGTGACTATAACACCGGGGAGCTGTTTTTT,CASSDYNTGELFF
TRBV7-2,15,NA,TRBJ2-2,NA,TGTGCCAGCAGCTTAGCTGGGTTTGGCACCGGGGAGCTGTTTTTT,CASSLAGFGTGELFF
TRBV25-1,15,NA,TRBJ2-2,NA,TGTGCCAGCGCCGGGGGGCAGGGAGGCACCGGGGAGCTGTTTTTT,CASAGGQGGTGELFF
TRBV3-1,15,NA,TRBJ2-5,NA,TGTGCCAGCAGCCAAGGGCGGGGACAGCAAGAGACCCAGTACTTC,CASSQGRGQQETQYF
TRBV12-3/TRBV12-4,15,few,TRBJ2-5,NA,TGTGCCAGCAGTTTGCGCTCGCGGTACCAAGAGACCCAGTACTTC,CASSLRSRYQETQYF
TRBV5-4,15,NA,TRBJ2-3,TRBD2,TGTGCCAGCAGAAGGGACTACACTAGCACAGATACGCAGTATTTT,CASRRDYTSTDTQYF
TRBV6-5,14,few,TRBJ2-2,NA,TGTGCCAGCGCGTGGAGGGGGCCTAACGGGGAGCTGTTTTTT,CASAWRGPNGELFF
TRBV20-1,13,few,TRBJ1-2,TRBD1,TGCAGTGCTACCACGACAGGGGACTATGGCTACACCTTC,CSATTTGDYGYTF
TRBV6-5,13,few,TRBJ1-1,NA,TGTGCCAGCCGTCTAGGGACGAACACTGAAGCTTTCTTT,CASRLGTNTEAFF
TRBV4-1,16,few,TRBJ1-5,NA,TGCGCCAGCAGCCAAGAATCGGCCCTTAGCAATCAGCCCCAGCATTTT,CASSQESALSNQPQHF
TRBV30,13,NA,TRBJ1-2,TRBD1,TGTGCCTGGGCCCCAGGGGGTCGGCTTGGCTACACCTTC,CAWAPGGRLGYTF
TRBV7-2,16,NA,TRBJ1-6,NA,TGTGCCAGCAGCTTAGGTTGGAAGGGGATGGAATCACCCCTCCACTTT,CASSLGWKGMESPLHF
TRBV7-3,14,few,TRBJ2-2,NA,TGTGCCAGCAGCTTAAAGACAATAGGCGGGGAGCTGTTTTTT,CASSLKTIGGELFF
TRBV4-1,16,few,TRBJ2-5,NA,TGCGCCAGCAGCCAAGGAAGTGGGGGCCCACAAGAGACCCAGTACTTC,CASSQGSGGPQETQYF
TRBV20-1,14,NA,TRBJ2-3,NA,TGCAGTGCTGGCGAGGCACGAAGCACAGATACGCAGTATTTT,CSAGEARSTDTQYF
TRBV6-5,16,NA,TRBJ2-3,NA,TGTGCCAGCAGTGCCACGGAGCGGGCGGGCACAGATACGCAGTATTTT,CASSATERAGTDTQYF
TRBV6-6,12,NA,TRBJ2-5,NA,TGTGCCAAAGGGGGTCGGAGGGAGACCCAGTACTTC,CAKGGRRETQYF
TRBV5-1,15,few,TRBJ1-4,NA,TGCGCCAGCAGCTTGCAAGGGGTCGGGAATGAAAAACTGTTTTTT,CASSLQGVGNEKLFF
TRBV24-1,14,NA,TRBJ2-6,NA,TGTGCCACCAGTGACCCCAGGGGGGCCAACGTCCTGACTTTC,CATSDPRGANVLTF
TRBV20-1,13,few,TRBJ2-3,NA,TGCAGTGCTAACGTACAGGGCACAGATACGCAGTATTTT,CSANVQGTDTQYF
TRBV4-3,16,NA,TRBJ1-4,TRBD1,TGCGCCAGCAGCCTCCAATCAGGACAGGGGAGAGAAAAACTGTTTTTT,CASSLQSGQGREKLFF
TRBV7-2,12,many,TRBJ1-6,NA,TGTGCCGTAGGGGCACAGTATTCACCCCTCCACTTT,CAVGAQYSPLHF
TRBV2,15,few,TRBJ1-5,NA,TGTGCCACCCGGGGCACGTCACATAGCAATCAGCCCCAGCATTTT,CATRGTSHSNQPQHF
TRBV7-2,15,many,TRBJ2-3,NA,TGTGCCAGCAGCTTAGTTGGAGCGCCTACAGATACGCAGTATTTT,CASSLVGAPTDTQYF
TRBV2,13,NA,TRBJ1-2,NA,TGTGCCAGCAGTGAAGCAGGGTACTATGGCTACACCTTC,CASSEAGYYGYTF
TRBV4-3,16,once,TRBJ1-1,NA,TGCGCCAGCAGCCAAGGCGTCCAGAGGCTGAACACTGAAGCTTTCTTT,CASSQGVQRLNTEAFF
TRBV28,17,NA,TRBJ2-1,NA,TGTGCCAGCAGGCCATGGGGGGCGGGGTCCTCCTACAATGAGCAGTTCTTC,CASRPWGAGSSYNEQFF
TRBV10-3,16,many,TRBJ2-1,TRBD2,TGTGCCGCGACTAGCGGGGGCGCGAGCTCCTACAATGAGCAGTTCTTC,CAATSGGASSYNEQFF
TRBV5-1,18,many,TRBJ2-1,TRBD1,TGCGCCAGCAGCTTGTGGGGCCCCAACAGGGGTGGCAACAATGAGCAGTTCTTC,CASSLWGPNRGGNNEQFF
TRBV5-4,18,few,TRBJ2-2,TRBD1,TGTGCCAGCAGCCTTGGGCCCACAGGGGCCGCTAACACCGGGGAGCTGTTTTTT,CASSLGPTGAANTGELFF